This T cell receptor beta chain was identified during a study of blood T cell repertoires in COVID-19. Across the study: The samples span acute and convalescent COVID-19 from the United States, Italy and Spain. PBMCs, B-cell-depleted T cells, or T cells were the source of the cDNA or gDNA that made up the material.

In the study's own analysis: The assay estimated nucleated cells by amplifying reference gene primers. TCRdb's copy holds only in-frame clones and misses some; the assay was immunoSEQ multiplex PCR. The D gene and trimming were derived from the DNA, and the V and J assignments and clone size from that table. The profile shows roughly 300,000 clones, 70% to 90% of them singletons. V shed 2 bases and J shed 12 bases, with 14 bases lying between them. There are 12 residues in the CDR3. Germline V gene sequence: CDR1 SGHDT, CDR2 YYEEEE. V and J are TRBV5-6 and TRBJ2-5; D possibly corresponds to TRBD2 (6 bases). Sequenced: peripheral blood. The clonotype was recovered from a woman aged 50 to 65 who had recovered from COVID-19. CDR3 residues: CASSFEGTGEYF. Written as DNA, the CDR3 is TGTGCCAGCAGCTTCGAAGGGACGGGGGAGTACTTC.